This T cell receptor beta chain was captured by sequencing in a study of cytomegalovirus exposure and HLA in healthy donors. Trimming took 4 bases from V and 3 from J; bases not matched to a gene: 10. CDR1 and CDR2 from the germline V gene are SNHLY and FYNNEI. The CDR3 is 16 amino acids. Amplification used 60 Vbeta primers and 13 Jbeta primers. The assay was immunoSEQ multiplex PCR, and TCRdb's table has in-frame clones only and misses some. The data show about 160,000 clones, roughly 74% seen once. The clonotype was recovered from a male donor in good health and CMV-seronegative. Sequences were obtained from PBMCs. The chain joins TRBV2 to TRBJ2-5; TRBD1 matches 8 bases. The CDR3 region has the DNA TGTGCCAGCAGTGCCCCCGCCACGACAGGGGAAGAGACCCAGTACTTC. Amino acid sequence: CASSAPATTGEETQYF. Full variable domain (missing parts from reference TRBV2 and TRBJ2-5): EPEVTQTPSHQVTQMGQEVILRCVPISNHLYFYWYRQILGQKVEFLVSFYNNEISEKSEIFDDQFSVERPDGSNFTLKIRSTKLEDSAMYFCASSAPATTGEETQYFGPGTRLLVL.